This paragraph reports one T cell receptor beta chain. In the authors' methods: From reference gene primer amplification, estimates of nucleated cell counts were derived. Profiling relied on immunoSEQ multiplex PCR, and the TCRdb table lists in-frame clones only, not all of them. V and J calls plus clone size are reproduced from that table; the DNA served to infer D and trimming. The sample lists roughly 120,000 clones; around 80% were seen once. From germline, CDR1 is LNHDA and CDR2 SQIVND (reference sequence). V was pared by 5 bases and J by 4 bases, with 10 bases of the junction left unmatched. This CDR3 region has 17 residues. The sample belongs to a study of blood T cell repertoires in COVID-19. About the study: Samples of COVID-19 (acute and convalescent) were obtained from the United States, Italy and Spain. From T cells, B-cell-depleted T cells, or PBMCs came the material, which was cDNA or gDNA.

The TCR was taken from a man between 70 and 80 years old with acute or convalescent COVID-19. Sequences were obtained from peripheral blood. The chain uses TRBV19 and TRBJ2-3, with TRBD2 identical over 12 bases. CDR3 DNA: TGTGCCAGTAGTCCCCGGCCGACTAGCGGGAGATCAGATACGCAGTATTTT. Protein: CASSPRPTSGRSDTQYF.